Listed below are T cell receptor beta chains from one sample, sequenced in a study of CD8+ T cells in alopecia areata. Measured with immunoSEQ multiplex PCR; TCRdb has only the in-frame clones, and not every one. The sample has 200,000 to 250,000 clones, around two fifths seen once. The sample in question was CD4+ T cells sorted from blood, obtained around week 37, from a patient treated with tofacitinib. Every receptor here comes from a human donor with alopecia areata. The CDR3 runs from the conserved cysteine through the conserved F or W. D genes are given only for firm matches. Expanded clones are given a class, and other clones once, few, many or no size at all.

cdr3_aa	cdr3_nt	clone_size	d_call	j_call	v_call
CASSPTVGEQYF	TGTGCCAGCTCACCAACGGTAGGGGAGCAGTACTTC	NA	NA	TRBJ2-7	TRBV18
CASSALSLPTMYEQFF	TGTGCCAGCAGCGCCTTAAGTCTGCCCACAATGTATGAGCAGTTCTTC	NA	NA	TRBJ2-1	TRBV11-1
CASSSGYGYTF	TGTGCCAGCAGCTCAGGGTATGGCTACACCTTC	NA	NA	TRBJ1-2	TRBV7-9
CASSRRSATGELFF	TGTGCCAGCAGCCGCCGGAGCGCAACCGGGGAGCTGTTTTTT	few	NA	TRBJ2-2	TRBV11-1
CASSVDPGGYGYTF	TGTGCCAGCAGCGTAGACCCGGGGGGTTATGGCTACACCTTC	NA	NA	TRBJ1-2	TRBV9
CASSFGGYSNQPQHF	TGTGCCAGTAGTTTCGGCGGCTATAGCAATCAGCCCCAGCATTTT	NA	NA	TRBJ1-5	TRBV19
CAWGNEETQYF	TGTGCCTGGGGGAACGAAGAGACCCAGTACTTC	few	NA	TRBJ2-5	TRBV30
CASSPIPTGWGGYTF	TGTGCCAGCAGCCCGATCCCGACAGGGTGGGGAGGCTACACCTTC	NA	TRBD1	TRBJ1-2	TRBV14
CASTAEGGSYNEQFF	TGCGCCAGCACAGCGGAGGGAGGCTCCTACAATGAGCAGTTCTTC	NA	NA	TRBJ2-1	TRBV5-1
CASSSSAWGTSPYEQYF	TGTGCCAGCAGCTCGTCGGCGTGGGGGACAAGTCCCTACGAGCAGTACTTC	NA	NA	TRBJ2-7	TRBV11-1